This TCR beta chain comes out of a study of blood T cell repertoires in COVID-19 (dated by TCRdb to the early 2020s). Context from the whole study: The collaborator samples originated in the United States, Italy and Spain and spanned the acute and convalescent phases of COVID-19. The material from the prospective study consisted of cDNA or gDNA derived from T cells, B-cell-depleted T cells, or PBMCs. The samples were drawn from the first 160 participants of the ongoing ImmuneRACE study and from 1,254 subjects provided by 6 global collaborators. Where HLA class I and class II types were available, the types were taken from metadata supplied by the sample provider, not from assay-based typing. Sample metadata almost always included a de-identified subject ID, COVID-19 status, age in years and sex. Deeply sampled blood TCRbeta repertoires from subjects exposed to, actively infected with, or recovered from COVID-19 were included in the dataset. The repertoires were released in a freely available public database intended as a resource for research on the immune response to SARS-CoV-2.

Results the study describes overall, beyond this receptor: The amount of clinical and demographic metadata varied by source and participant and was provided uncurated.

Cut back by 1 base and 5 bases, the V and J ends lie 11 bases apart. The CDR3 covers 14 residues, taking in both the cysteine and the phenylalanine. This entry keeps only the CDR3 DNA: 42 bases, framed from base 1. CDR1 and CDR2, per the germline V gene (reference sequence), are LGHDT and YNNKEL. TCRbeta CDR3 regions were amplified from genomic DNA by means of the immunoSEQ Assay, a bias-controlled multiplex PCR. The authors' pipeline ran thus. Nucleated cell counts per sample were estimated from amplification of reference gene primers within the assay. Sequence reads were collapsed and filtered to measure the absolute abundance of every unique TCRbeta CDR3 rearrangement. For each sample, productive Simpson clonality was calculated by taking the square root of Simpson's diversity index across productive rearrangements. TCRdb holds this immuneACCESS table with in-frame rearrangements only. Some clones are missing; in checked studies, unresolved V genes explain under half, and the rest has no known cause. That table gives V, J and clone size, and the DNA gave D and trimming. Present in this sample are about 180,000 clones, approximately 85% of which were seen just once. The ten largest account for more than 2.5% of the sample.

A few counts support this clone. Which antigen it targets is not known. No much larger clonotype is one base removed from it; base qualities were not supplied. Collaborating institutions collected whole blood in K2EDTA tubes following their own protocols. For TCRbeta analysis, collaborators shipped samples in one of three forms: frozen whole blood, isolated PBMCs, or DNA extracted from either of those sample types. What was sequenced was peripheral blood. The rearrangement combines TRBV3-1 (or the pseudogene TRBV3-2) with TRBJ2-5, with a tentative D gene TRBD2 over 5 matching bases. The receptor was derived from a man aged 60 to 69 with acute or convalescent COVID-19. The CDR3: CASSQATTLETQYF. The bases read TGTGCCAGCAGCCAAGCGACTACGCTTGAGACCCAGTACTTC.